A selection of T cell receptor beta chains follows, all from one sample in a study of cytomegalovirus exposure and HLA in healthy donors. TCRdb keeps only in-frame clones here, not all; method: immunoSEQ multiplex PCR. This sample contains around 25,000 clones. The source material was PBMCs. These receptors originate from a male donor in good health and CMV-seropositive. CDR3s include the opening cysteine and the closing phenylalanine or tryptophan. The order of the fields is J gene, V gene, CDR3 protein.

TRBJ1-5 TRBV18 CASSPRQGIDQPQHF
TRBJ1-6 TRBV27 CASSLSGPRNNSPLHF
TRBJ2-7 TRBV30 CAWGPAREQYF
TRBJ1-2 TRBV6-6 CASRADRAYGYTF
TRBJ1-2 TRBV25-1 CASSEYNILSSGYTF
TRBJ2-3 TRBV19 CASSIFGQVPSTDTQYF
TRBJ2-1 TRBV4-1 CASSQVLAGVHNEQFF
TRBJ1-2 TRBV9 CASSVGTDYGYTF
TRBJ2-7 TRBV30 CAWNPRTGTYEQYF
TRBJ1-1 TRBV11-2 CASSPQMNTEAFF
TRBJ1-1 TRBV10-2 CASRGQGGTEAFF
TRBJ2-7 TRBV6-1 CASSEWQEPNYEQYF
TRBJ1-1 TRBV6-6 CASRTVMNTEAFF
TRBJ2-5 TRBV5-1 CASSLRRGKETQYF
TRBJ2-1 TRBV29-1 CSAWTGENEQFF
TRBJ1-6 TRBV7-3 CASSLVGQVNSPLHF
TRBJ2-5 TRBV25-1 CASSAKETQYF
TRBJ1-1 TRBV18 CASSPGQLNTEAFF
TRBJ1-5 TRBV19 CASSIFASGNQPQHF
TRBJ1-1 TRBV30 CAWSVIGSGTEAFF